Each of the 24 T cell receptor beta chains below was sequenced from the same sample in a study of blood T cell repertoires in COVID-19 (dated by TCRdb to the early 2020s). Library preparation was by the immunoSEQ multiplex PCR assay. The immuneACCESS repertoire file appears here via TCRdb, limited to in-frame rearrangements. These files lack a portion of the clones; in checked studies, under half of the deficit traces to unresolved V genes, and the cause of the others is not known. Recorded for this sample are just over 300,000 clones; about 90% of them occurred a single time. The ten largest clonotypes hold approximately 1.8% of the sample. Sequencing was performed on peripheral blood. The source is a woman in her twenties or thirties with COVID-19, enrolled during active disease.

This clone has just one count. The chain joins TRBV18 to TRBJ2-3, with D perhaps matching TRBD1 (5 bases). CDR3 length: 17 amino acids. The V end lost 0 bases, the J end lost 1 base, and 14 bases lay between the germline ends. CDR1 and CDR2 (germline): KGHSH, LQKENI. The chain's CDR3 is CASSPPMGREGTDTQYF. CDR3 coding DNA: TGTGCCAGCTCACCACCGATGGGCAGGGAAGGCACAGATACGCAGTATTTT.

The rearrangement joins TRBV5-6 to TRBJ2-7; 11 bases line up with TRBD1. V lost 4 bases to trimming and J lost 6 bases; unmatched junction nucleotides: 12. CDR3 length equals 16 residues. CDR1 is SGHDT, CDR2 YYEEEE, per germline. In nucleotides, the CDR3 is TGTGCCAGCAGCACTTACCGGGACAGGGGGTTGCGCGAGCAGTACGTC. Encoded protein: CASSTYRDRGLREQYV.

The chain employs TRBV11-2 and TRBJ2-5; 15 positions match TRBD2. CDR1 is SGHAT, CDR2 FQNNGV, per germline. The J segment lost 5 bases and the V segment lost 3 bases, leaving 4 bases of the junction unmatched. CDR3 length: 16 residues. The CDR3 DNA reads TGTGCCAGCAGCTTGGGACTAGCGGGGGGCAGGGAGACCCAGTACTTC. Protein: CASSLGLAGGRETQYF.

CDR3 in amino acids: CASRGTRGNNSPLHF. In nucleotides, the CDR3 is TGTGCCAGCAGGGGGACCAGGGGAAACAATTCACCCCTCCACTTT. V gene TRBV6-5 combines with J gene TRBJ1-6, with D maybe TRBD1 (6 bases). Germline CDR1 reads MNHEY; CDR2 reads SVGAGI. The CDR3 length is 15 residues. The V end lost 6 bases, the J end lost 7 bases, and 16 bases lay between the germline ends.

The chain combines TRBV5-1 with TRBJ2-7, with TRBD1 identical over 7 bases. CDR1 is SGHRS, CDR2 YFSETQ, per germline. V dropped 0 bases and J dropped 5; count of bases not matched to a gene: 14. CDR3 length: 17 amino acids. The CDR3 DNA follows: TGCGCCAGCAGCTTGGTGGCCGGCCACAGGGGTGGCGACGAGCAGTACTTC. This sequence encodes CASSLVAGHRGGDEQYF.

This clone was observed a handful of times. The gene calls are TRBV19 and TRBJ1-2; perhaps TRBD1 as D (5 bases). CDR3 size: 15 residues. The germline V gene has CDR1 LNHDA and CDR2 SQIVND (reference sequence). V was cut by 3 bases and J by 0 bases, with 11 bases left in between. CDR3 nucleotides: TGTGCCAGTAGTATCAGGGCCGGCCCTAACTATGGCTACACCTTC. Translated: CASSIRAGPNYGYTF.

This chain uses TRBV13 with TRBJ2-2; TRBD2 agrees at 10 bases. Germline trimming cut 3 bases from V and 0 bases from J; bases unmatched to any gene: 4. The CDR3 loop spans 17 amino acids. Germline values: CDR1 PRHDT, CDR2 FYEKMQ (reference sequence). CDR3 sequence reads: CASSFSSGGANTGELFF. The CDR3 coding sequence is TGTGCCAGCAGCTTCTCTAGCGGGGGTGCGAACACCGGGGAGCTGTTTTTT.

The rearrangement links TRBV7-9 to TRBJ2-1; 7 bases are shared with TRBD2. Germline V gives CDR1 SEHNR, CDR2 FQNEAQ (reference sequence). V trimming: 0 bases; J trimming: 7 bases; junction bases outside the gene matches: 9. This CDR3 region has 16 residues. CDR3 sequence (DNA): TGTGCCAGCAGCTTAGCGGGGGGGAAGACGTGGAATGAGCAGTTCTTC. Translated, it gives CASSLAGGKTWNEQFF.

The V call is TRBV7-8, the J call TRBJ1-3; D gene unclear. Looked up from germline, CDR1 is SGHVS and CDR2 is FQNEAQ. The CDR3 runs to 14 residues. The germline V and J ends were trimmed by 3 bases and 4 bases, with 10 bases remaining between them. CDR3 region: CASSLSFGGNTIYF. The CDR3 DNA sequence: TGTGCCAGCAGCTTGTCGTTTGGCGGAAACACCATATATTTT.

The J gene is TRBJ1-1, the V gene TRBV6-1; 7 bases align to TRBD1. CDR3 size: 20 residues. With V trimmed by 2 bases and J by 0 bases, 18 bases remained unmatched. Germline loops: CDR1 MNHNS, CDR2 SASEGT. This CDR3 is CASSEYSAGGSSLMNTEAFF. As DNA, the CDR3 is TGTGCCAGCAGTGAATACTCGGCAGGGGGTAGCAGCCTGATGAACACTGAAGCTTTCTTT.

V usage is TRBV7-8 and J usage is TRBJ2-3; 8 bases map to TRBD1. CDR3 length equals 14 residues. Trimming took 7 bases from V and 6 from J; bases not matched to a gene: 9. Per germline, CDR1 SGHVS and CDR2 FQNEAQ. The chain's CDR3 is CASNRQGTVDTQYF. CDR3 nucleotide sequence: TGTGCCAGCAACCGACAGGGGACGGTTGATACGCAGTATTTT. Full variable domain (remainder filled in from reference TRBV7-8 and TRBJ2-3): GAGVSQSPRYKVAKRGQDVALRCDPISGHVSLFWYQQALGQGPEFLTYFQNEAQLDKSGLPSDRFFAERPEGSVSTLKIQRTQQEDSAVYLCASNRQGTVDTQYFGPGTRLTVL.

Only a few counts were recorded for this clone. V usage is TRBV4-2 and J usage is TRBJ1-5, with 8 bases aligning to TRBD1. There are 17 residues in the CDR3. Germline CDR1 is LGHNA and CDR2 is YNFKEQ. Trimming removed 2 bases from V and 3 bases from J; junction bases left unmatched: 9. The CDR3 is CASSQQGALGPNQPQHF. The CDR3 DNA reads as TGTGCCAGCAGCCAACAGGGGGCCCTTGGTCCCAATCAGCCCCAGCATTTT.

The V and J genes are TRBV3-1 (or the pseudogene TRBV3-2) and TRBJ2-3, with 7 positions matching TRBD1. With 2 bases clipped from V and 0 bases from J, the junction kept 2 bases outside the gene matches. Germline V gives CDR1 LGHDT, CDR2 YNNKEL (reference sequence). The CDR3 spans 15 residues. The CDR3 nucleotides read TGTGCCAGCAGCCAAAGGGGGCACAGCACAGATACGCAGTATTTT. Translating it yields CASSQRGHSTDTQYF.

This rearrangement joins TRBV30 to TRBJ1-2, with 7 bases aligning to TRBD1. The germline CDR1 and CDR2 sequences are GTSNPN and SVGIG (reference sequence). The length of the CDR3 is 13 residues. V lost 2 bases to trimming and J lost 8 bases; unmatched junction nucleotides: 8. The CDR3 nucleotides read TGTGCCTGGAGTCCCGACAGGGAGCACGGCTACACCTTC. It is translated as CAWSPDREHGYTF.

The V and J genes are TRBV18 and TRBJ1-2; 9 bases match TRBD1. Trimming at V came to 1 base and at J to 8 bases, leaving 2 bases not matched to a gene. The CDR3 contains 13 residues. The germline gives CDR1 KGHSH, CDR2 LQKENI. The CDR3 loop reads CASSPRTGEGYTF. The CDR3 DNA reads as TGTGCCAGCTCACCACGGACAGGGGAAGGCTACACCTTC.

The chain recombines TRBV5-4 with TRBJ2-1; 11 bases match TRBD2. J gave up 4 bases and V 3 bases, and 6 bases lay outside the gene matches. This CDR3 has 16 amino acids. From germline, CDR1 is SGHNT and CDR2 YYREEE (reference sequence). In DNA, the CDR3 is TGTGCCAGCAGCTCCGCTAGCGGGGGGCAGTACAATGAGCAGTTCTTC. Its translation: CASSSASGGQYNEQFF.

The rearrangement links TRBV27 to TRBJ2-1, with 8 bases that match TRBD2. Germline CDR1 and CDR2: MNHEY and SMNVEV (reference sequence). This CDR3 spans 18 amino acids. V lost 2 bases to trimming and J lost 2 bases; unmatched junction nucleotides: 11. CDR3 DNA: TGTGCCAGCAGTTTACCCCGCCGAGCGGGGGCCCCCTACAATGAGCAGTTCTTC. Amino acid sequence: CASSLPRRAGAPYNEQFF.

In this sample, this clone turned up a few times. This chain's CDR3 is CASSYRGVSPLHF. The CDR3 DNA follows: TGTGCCAGCAGTTATCGGGGGGTTTCACCCCTCCACTTT. The rearrangement uses TRBV2 and TRBJ1-6; tentatively, D is TRBD1 (5 bases). The CDR3 runs to 13 residues. Germline V gene data show CDR1 as SNHLY and CDR2 as FYNNEI. Between the trimmed V and J ends, which lost 5 bases and 9 bases, there was a span of 11 bases.

The gene calls are TRBV7-2 and TRBJ2-3, with 10 bases lining up with TRBD1. CDR3 length equals 16 residues. Per germline, CDR1 SGHTA and CDR2 FQGNSA. After removal of 3 bases from V and 1 base from J, the junction contained 4 bases not matched to a gene. The CDR3 sequence is CASSFTGTGGTDTQYF. Here the CDR3 DNA reads TGTGCCAGCAGCTTTACCGGGACAGGGGGCACAGATACGCAGTATTTT.

This chain links TRBV9 with TRBJ2-3; TRBD2 might be the D (7 bases). There are 14 residues in the CDR3. The germline V and J ends were trimmed by 0 bases and 6 bases, with 11 bases remaining between them. Germline V lookup: CDR1 SGDLS, CDR2 YYNGEE. In nucleotides, the CDR3 is TGTGCCAGCAGCGTAGTAGGGGGAGGGGATACGCAGTATTTT. It yields the protein CASSVVGGGDTQYF.

Turning to this clone: Distinct nucleotide sequences in the sample also encode this CDR3. The chain couples TRBV4-3 to TRBJ1-2, with D tentatively TRBD1 (5 bases). V lost 6 bases, J lost 4 bases, and 12 bases lay in between. Germline assignment: CDR1 LGHNA and CDR2 YSLEER. CDR3 length: 13 amino acids. CDR3 protein: CASSPQGAYGYTF. CDR3 in DNA: TGCGCCAGCAGTCCTCAGGGTGCCTATGGCTACACCTTC.

The chain combines TRBV11-3 with TRBJ2-3; D uncertain. V lost 5 bases, J lost 5 bases, and 14 bases lay in between. The CDR3 sequence is 14 residues long. Germline V lookup: CDR1 SGHNT, CDR2 YENEEA. The DNA for the CDR3 is TGTGCCAGCAGCAAGTCCGAGGCGGAAGATACGCAGTATTTT. Residues: CASSKSEAEDTQYF.

This clone was observed a single time. The rearrangement joins TRBV5-1 to TRBJ1-5; 8 bases agree with TRBD1. Germline V gene lookup returns CDR1 SGHRS and CDR2 YFSETQ. The CDR3 runs to 15 residues. After removal of 4 bases from V and 5 bases from J, the junction contained 8 bases not matched to a gene. The CDR3 loop reads CASSGGTGRDQPQHF. The CDR3 coding sequence is TGCGCCAGCAGCGGCGGGACAGGACGAGATCAGCCCCAGCATTTT.

CDR3 in amino acids: CASSPQTGTAIADYNEQFF. The CDR3 DNA is TGTGCCAGTAGCCCACAGACCGGGACAGCCATAGCGGACTACAATGAGCAGTTCTTC. The chain has TRBV19 and TRBJ2-1, with D tentatively TRBD1 (7 bases). The CDR3 totals 19 residues. The V end was cut by 6 bases, the J end by 3 bases, with 27 bases between. The germline CDR1 and CDR2 sequences are LNHDA and SQIVND (reference sequence). The entire variable domain, with the rest obtained from reference TRBV19 and TRBJ2-1, is as follows: DGGITQSPKYLFRKEGQNVTLSCEQNLNHDAMYWYRQDPGQGLRLIYYSQIVNDFQKGDIAEGYSVSREKKESFPLTVTSAQKNPTAFYLCASSPQTGTAIADYNEQFFGPGTRLTVL.